This paragraph covers one T cell receptor (beta chain) sequence. Germline CDR1 MDHEN, CDR2 SYDVKM. The CDR3 is 15 amino acids. V was trimmed by 6 bases and J by 7 bases, leaving 16 bases between them. Assay: immunoSEQ multiplex PCR; the TCRdb copy retains only in-frame clones and omits some. The sample carries about 74,000 clones, roughly 84% recorded once. The entry originates in a study of blood T cell repertoires in COVID-19. Study at large: T cells, B-cell-depleted T cells, or PBMCs provided the cDNA or gDNA that served as material.

The chain has TRBV28 and TRBJ1-6; D is perhaps TRBD1 (5 bases). Sequenced: peripheral blood. This sequence was found in a woman aged 80 or older with active or convalescent COVID-19. The chain's CDR3 is CASSPSKGHNSPLHF. The DNA for the CDR3 is TGTGCCAGCAGCCCTTCGAAGGGGCACAATTCACCCCTCCACTTT.